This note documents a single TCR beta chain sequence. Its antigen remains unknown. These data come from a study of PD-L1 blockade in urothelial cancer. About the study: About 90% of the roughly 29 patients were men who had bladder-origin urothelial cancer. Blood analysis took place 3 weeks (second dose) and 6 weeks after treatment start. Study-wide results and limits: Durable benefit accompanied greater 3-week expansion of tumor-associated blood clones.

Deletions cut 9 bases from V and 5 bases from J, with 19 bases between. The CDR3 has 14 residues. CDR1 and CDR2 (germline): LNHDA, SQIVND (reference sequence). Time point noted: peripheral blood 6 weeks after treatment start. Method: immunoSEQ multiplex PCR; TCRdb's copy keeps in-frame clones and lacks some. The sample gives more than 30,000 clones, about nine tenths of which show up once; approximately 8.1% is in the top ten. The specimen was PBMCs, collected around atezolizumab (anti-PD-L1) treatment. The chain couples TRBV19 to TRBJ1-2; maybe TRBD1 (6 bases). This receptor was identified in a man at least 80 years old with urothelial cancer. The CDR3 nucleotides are TGTGCCAGCCAACACCCTGGGGGCGGGTATGGCTACACCTTC. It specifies CASQHPGGGYGYTF.